A single sample gave rise to the 28 T cell receptor beta chains below, sequenced in a study of cytomegalovirus exposure and HLA in healthy donors. Repertoires were generated with immunoSEQ multiplex PCR, while TCRdb's copy carries only in-frame clones and drops some. The sample lists 50,000 or so clones; around 90% were seen once. Sequencing input: PBMCs. The source of these receptors is a woman between 25 and 40 years old in good health and CMV-seronegative.

This clone was seen once. The CDR3 here is CASGLVRASGRLSNEQFF. The CDR3 coding sequence is TGTGCTAGTGGTTTGGTAAGGGCTAGCGGGAGACTCTCCAATGAGCAGTTCTTC. V gene TRBV12-5 combines with J gene TRBJ2-1, with 10 positions matching TRBD2. CDR1 and CDR2 (germline): LGHNT, FRNRAP. V trimming: 0 bases; J trimming: 6 bases; junction bases outside the gene matches: 11. CDR3 length equals 18 residues.

The chain uses TRBV10-2 and TRBJ2-4; no reliable D call. The CDR3 is 13 amino acids. In germline, CDR1 is WSHSY, CDR2 SAAADI. V dropped 4 bases and J dropped 5 bases, with 9 bases sitting between them. The chain's CDR3 is CASSGLAQNIQYF. As DNA, the CDR3 is TGCGCCAGCAGTGGACTGGCACAAAACATTCAGTACTTC.

The rearrangement links TRBV19 to TRBJ1-2; 7 bases are shared with TRBD1. CDR3 length: 15 residues. Trimming took 5 bases from V and 3 from J; bases not matched to a gene: 9. The germline gives CDR1 LNHDA, CDR2 SQIVND (reference sequence). CDR3 DNA sequence: TGTGCCAGTAGTCCTTCTAGAGGGGGCTACTATGGCTACACCTTC. Its protein product is CASSPSRGGYYGYTF. The full variable domain, in which reference TRBV19 and TRBJ1-2 provide the parts outside the CDR3, is DGGITQSPKYLFRKEGQNVTLSCEQNLNHDAMYWYRQDPGQGLRLIYYSQIVNDFQKGDIAEGYSVSREKKESFPLTVTSAQKNPTAFYLCASSPSRGGYYGYTFGSGTRLTVV.

Here the CDR3 reads CASSFGGSGYTF. The DNA for the CDR3 is TGTGCCAGCAGCTTCGGGGGGTCCGGCTACACCTTC. J is TRBJ1-2 and V is TRBV7-2; D is possibly TRBD1 (5 bases). The CDR3 contains 12 residues. V was trimmed by 3 bases and J by 8 bases, leaving 10 bases between them. Germline V lookup: CDR1 SGHTA, CDR2 FQGNSA.

V usage is TRBV30 and J usage is TRBJ2-5, with TRBD2 identical over 9 bases. The CDR3 consists of 13 residues. The germline V gene has CDR1 GTSNPN and CDR2 SVGIG (reference sequence). V lost 7 bases and J lost 5; bases outside the gene matches: 8. DNA for the CDR3: TGTGCCTTCGGGACTAGCACGGGGGAGACCCAGTACTTC. Translating gives CAFGTSTGETQYF.

By proportion, this clone is medium-sized (0.01 to 0.1%). This sequence joins TRBV6-6 and TRBJ1-5; D unclear. CDR3 size: 15 residues. Germline assignment: CDR1 MNHNY and CDR2 SVGAGI (reference sequence). The V end lost 2 bases, the J end lost 0 bases, and 8 bases lay between the germline ends. Here the CDR3 reads CASSYSQSSNQPQHF. The CDR3 nucleotides are TGTGCCAGCAGTTACAGTCAGTCTAGCAATCAGCCCCAGCATTTT.

The chain carries TRBV6-5 and TRBJ1-1; D gene unclear. The germline V and J ends were trimmed by 7 bases and 10 bases, with 13 bases remaining between them. The CDR3 extends over 11 amino acids. Looked up from germline, CDR1 is MNHEY and CDR2 is SVGAGI. The CDR3 loop reads CASKDHSGAFF. The CDR3 coding sequence is TGTGCCAGCAAAGACCACTCGGGAGCTTTCTTT.

The chain recombines TRBV6-1 with TRBJ2-7; D not certain. The CDR3 sequence is 12 residues long. Germline V CDR1 and CDR2: MNHNS, SASEGT. The V end lost 5 bases, the J end lost 1 base, and 6 bases lay between the germline ends. The CDR3 here is CASSLTSYEQYF. In DNA form, the CDR3 reads TGTGCCAGCAGTTTGACTTCCTACGAGCAGTACTTC.

The rearrangement joins TRBV4-1 to TRBJ2-7; maybe TRBD1 (6 bases). From germline, CDR1 is MGHRA and CDR2 YSYEKL. This CDR3 has 15 residues. V lost 4 bases to trimming and J lost 1 base, with 14 bases between them. The CDR3 spells CASSRVGDTSYEQYF. CDR3 nucleotide sequence: TGCGCCAGCAGCCGAGTCGGGGACACGTCCTACGAGCAGTACTTC.

The rearrangement joins TRBV27 to TRBJ2-1, with 8 bases matching TRBD1. Germline CDR1 is MNHEY and CDR2 is SMNVEV (reference sequence). V lost 8 bases, J lost 7 bases, and 4 bases stayed unmatched. The CDR3 is 12 amino acids. CDR3 nucleotides: TGTGCCAGCTGGACAGGGCCTAATGAGCAGTTCTTC. It codes for CASWTGPNEQFF.

The CDR3 DNA reads TGCGCCAGCAGCCAAGATTTGAGGGGGAACTATGGCTACACCTTC. It specifies CASSQDLRGNYGYTF. The chain couples TRBV4-1 to TRBJ1-2, with D maybe TRBD1 (6 bases). Germline V gene lookup returns CDR1 MGHRA and CDR2 YSYEKL. Trimming stripped 0 bases from V and 2 bases from J, with 10 bases between. The CDR3 has 15 residues.

This clone has just a few counts. This chain links TRBV5-6 with TRBJ2-5; 8 bases fit TRBD2. The CDR3 consists of 14 residues. Trimming cost V 7 bases and J 5 bases; bases outside gene matches: 10. Germline CDR1 is SGHDT and CDR2 is YYEEEE. This CDR3 reads CASSRAGEGETQYF. The CDR3 DNA reads TGTGCCAGCTCAAGAGCGGGAGAAGGCGAGACCCAGTACTTC.

CDR3 sequence: CAWRVGGPDTQYF. In nucleotides, the CDR3 is TGTGCCTGGAGGGTCGGAGGGCCGGATACGCAGTATTTT. The gene calls are TRBV30 and TRBJ2-3; possible D gene TRBD2, 6 bases. There are 13 residues in the CDR3. V lost 3 bases and J lost 6, with 13 bases in between. The germline V gene encodes CDR1 GTSNPN and CDR2 SVGIG (reference sequence).

The chain joins TRBV29-1 to TRBJ1-2; D is possibly TRBD1 (5 bases). V lost 3 bases to trimming and J lost 1 base, with 9 bases between them. The CDR3 sequence is 13 residues long. Per germline, CDR1 SQVTM and CDR2 ANQGSEA. The DNA for the CDR3 is TGCAGCGTTGAGGCGGGGGTTAACTATGGCTACACCTTC. Amino acid sequence: CSVEAGVNYGYTF.

This clone was seen more than once but under ten times. V is TRBV7-2 and J is TRBJ2-1; D perhaps matches TRBD1 (7 bases). CDR1 and CDR2 from the germline V gene are SGHTA and FQGNSA. Trimming cost V 6 bases and J 1 base, with 13 bases left between them. This CDR3 comprises 15 residues. The CDR3 protein is CASRRGTASYNEQFF. The CDR3 region has the DNA TGTGCCAGCAGGCGCGGGACAGCTTCCTACAATGAGCAGTTCTTC.

V is TRBV9 and J is TRBJ2-2; 10 bases align to TRBD2. Germline assignment: CDR1 SGDLS and CDR2 YYNGEE. Trimming removed 4 bases from V and 6 bases from J; junction bases left unmatched: 12. This CDR3 is 17 amino acids long. The CDR3 DNA sequence: TGTGCCAGCAGCCCCCGGTCTAGCGGGAGTTCAGCCGGGGAGCTGTTTTTT. Protein: CASSPRSSGSSAGELFF.

The chain recombines TRBV4-1 with TRBJ1-3, with D tentatively TRBD1 (6 bases). This CDR3 region has 16 residues. V lost 3 bases and J lost 2, with 14 bases in between. Germline CDR1 MGHRA, CDR2 YSYEKL. CDR3 DNA: TGCGCCAGCAGCCATGCCTGGGGGCAGACTGGAAACACCATATATTTT. Translation gives CASSHAWGQTGNTIYF.

This chain connects TRBV7-9 to TRBJ2-7, with D hard to call. Per germline, CDR1 SEHNR and CDR2 FQNEAQ (reference sequence). This CDR3 contains 14 residues. V lost 4 bases, J lost 6 bases, and 16 bases lay in between. As DNA, the CDR3 is TGTGCCAGCAGCTCAGCCGGAGACTTTGGCGAGCAGTACTTC. It yields the protein CASSSAGDFGEQYF.

The V and J genes are TRBV12-2 and TRBJ1-5; the D call in the table, TRBD1, was not verified against the DNA. TRBV12-2 is recorded as a pseudogene. CDR3 size: 14 residues. The CDR3 spells CASRSRQGASPQHF. The CDR3 nucleotides read TGTGCAAGTCGCTCCCGACAGGGGGCTTCGCCCCAGCATTTT.

This chain connects TRBV5-1 to TRBJ2-1; tentative D call: TRBD2 (6 bases). This CDR3 has 16 residues. Germline CDR1 reads SGHRS; CDR2 reads YFSETQ. With 3 bases removed from V and 1 base from J, the gap between germline ends came to 14 bases. This CDR3 is CASSYGTYDSYNEQFF. In DNA form, the CDR3 reads TGCGCCAGCAGCTACGGGACTTATGATTCCTACAATGAGCAGTTCTTC.

The chain recombines TRBV10-3 with TRBJ1-1; TRBD1 matches at 7 bases. Germline-derived CDR1 and CDR2 are ENHRY and SYGVKD. CDR3 length: 13 amino acids. After removal of 6 bases from V and 4 bases from J, the junction contained 5 bases not matched to a gene. Here the CDR3 reads CAISFDRATEAFF. CDR3 nucleotide sequence: TGTGCCATCAGCTTCGACAGGGCCACTGAAGCTTTCTTT.

The V gene is TRBV4-3, the J gene TRBJ2-1; the match to TRBD2 covers 10 bases. J gave up 2 bases and V 3 bases, and 10 bases lay outside the gene matches. From germline, CDR1 is LGHNA and CDR2 YSLEER. This CDR3 contains 18 residues. In nucleotides, the CDR3 is TGCGCCAGCAGCCAGTCTCCTAGCGGGGGAACAGCCTACAATGAGCAGTTCTTC. Its translation: CASSQSPSGGTAYNEQFF.

The chain employs TRBV11-3 and TRBJ2-5, with a possible D match to TRBD1 (5 bases). Germline CDR1 is SGHNT and CDR2 is YENEEA. This CDR3 spans 13 amino acids. V lost 8 bases and J lost 0, with 10 bases in between. The CDR3 DNA follows: TGTGCCAGCGGCGACAGTTACCAAGAGACCCAGTACTTC. It translates to CASGDSYQETQYF.

The CDR3, as DNA: TGTGCCAGCAGTGCTACCCCACCCTCCTGGGAGGGCTACGAGCAGTACTTC. It yields the protein CASSATPPSWEGYEQYF. V usage is TRBV6-1 and J usage is TRBJ2-7, with TRBD2 matching over 7 bases. The CDR3 contains 17 residues. V lost 4 bases and J lost 3; bases outside the gene matches: 15. Germline lookup yields CDR1 MNHNS and CDR2 SASEGT.

The chain joins TRBV20-1 to TRBJ1-4; D not certain. This CDR3 spans 11 amino acids. V gave up 5 bases and J gave up 8 bases, with 9 bases separating them. The germline gives CDR1 DFQATT, CDR2 SNEGSKA (reference sequence). CDR3 coding DNA: TGCAGTGCTTCGACACAGGAAAAACTGTTTTTT. The encoded protein is CSASTQEKLFF.

This chain uses TRBV5-6 with TRBJ2-7, with D maybe TRBD2 (5 bases). Germline V gene lookup returns CDR1 SGHDT and CDR2 YYEEEE. The V end lost 3 bases, the J end lost 4 bases, and 11 bases lay between the germline ends. CDR3 length equals 13 residues. CDR3 loop: CASSSLEGYEQYF. CDR3 nucleotide sequence: TGTGCCAGCAGCTCCCTTGAGGGTTACGAGCAGTACTTC.

This chain connects TRBV5-4 to TRBJ2-7; D is perhaps TRBD1 (5 bases). V was shortened by 0 bases and J by 8 bases, with 18 bases between the two germline ends. CDR1 and CDR2 (germline): SGHNT, YYREEE (reference sequence). The length of the CDR3 is 15 residues. Here the CDR3 DNA reads TGTGCCAGCAGCTTGGCTCGGCAGGGCCCCTCCAAGCAGTACTTC. This gives the protein CASSLARQGPSKQYF.

The V call is TRBV27, the J call TRBJ2-2; 14 nucleotides line up with TRBD2. Germline V lookup: CDR1 MNHEY, CDR2 SMNVEV (reference sequence). The trim removed 7 bases at V and 4 bases at J, leaving 14 bases unmatched. The CDR3 has 19 residues. CDR3 sequence reads: CASKGTKGLAGDLTGELFF. In nucleotides, the CDR3 is TGTGCCAGCAAGGGGACGAAGGGACTAGCGGGAGATCTCACCGGGGAGCTGTTTTTT.